A single sample is the source of the 32 T cell receptor beta chains below, sequenced in a study of T-cell memory formation after mild COVID-19. Using its own MiXCR run on the 5' RACE reads, TCRdb lists one record per CDR3 protein. The data hold about 130,000 distinct CDR3 sequences, with 15% to 20% observed a single time. Sequencing input: PBMCs or a T cell subset sorted from them (not recorded which). These receptors came from a man younger than 30 who had mild COVID-19 (a few samples of this study predate the infection). Cell type and time point are not known.

Only a few counts were recorded for this clonotype. The J gene is TRBJ2-1, the V gene TRBV6-5; 11 nucleotides agree with TRBD2. CDR3 length: 17 residues. With V trimmed by 6 bases and J by 7 bases, 14 bases remained unmatched. In germline, CDR1 is MNHEY, CDR2 SVGAGI. The CDR3 is CASSRPSSGGLLNEQFF. In DNA, the CDR3 is TGTGCCAGCAGCCGACCTTCTAGCGGGGGGCTTTTAAATGAGCAGTTCTTC.

Many counts were recorded for this clonotype. The rearrangement links TRBV6-5 to TRBJ2-7; 9 nucleotides agree with TRBD1. Germline CDR1 and CDR2: MNHEY and SVGAGI. V lost 5 bases and J lost 3; bases outside the gene matches: 8. The CDR3 contains 15 residues. This CDR3 is CASSRSTGGSYEQYF. The CDR3 DNA is TGTGCCAGCAGTCGATCGACAGGGGGAAGCTACGAGCAGTACTTC.

There are a few counts of this clonotype. This chain uses TRBV7-2 with TRBJ2-7, with no clear D. This CDR3 region has 13 residues. Trimming removed 5 bases from V and 3 bases from J, with 11 bases in between. CDR1 is SGHTA and CDR2 is FQGNSA in the germline V gene. In nucleotides, the CDR3 is TGTGCCAGCAGCCTAGAATGGAGCTACGAGCAGTACGTC. Amino acids: CASSLEWSYEQYV.

V gene TRBV5-1 combines with J gene TRBJ2-1, with D possibly matching TRBD2 (5 bases). CDR3 length: 14 amino acids. V lost 4 bases, J lost 5 bases, and 13 bases lay in between. Germline CDR1 and CDR2: SGHRS and YFSETQ. The DNA of the CDR3 is TGCGCCAGCAGCCCCCACAGCGGCAACAATGAGCAGTTCTTC. Residues: CASSPHSGNNEQFF.

V usage is TRBV28 and J usage is TRBJ2-7; D remains ambiguous. Germline CDR1 and CDR2: MDHEN and SYDVKM. The V end lost 7 bases, the J end lost 0 bases, and 10 bases lay between the germline ends. CDR3 length equals 13 residues. The CDR3, as DNA: TGTGCCAGCAACGGCCTCGCCTCCTACGAGCAGTACGTC. The encoded protein is CASNGLASYEQYV.

This clonotype occurred a few times. V gene TRBV6-2 or TRBV6-3 combines with J gene TRBJ2-3; 8 bases are shared with TRBD2. Germline lookup yields CDR1 MNHEY and CDR2 SVGEGT. Trimming took 5 bases from V and 4 from J; bases not matched to a gene: 8. The CDR3 spans 15 residues. This CDR3 is CASSATGLVPDTQYF. The DNA of the CDR3 is TGTGCCAGCAGTGCAACGGGACTAGTCCCAGATACGCAGTATTTT.

Only a few counts were recorded for this clonotype. The chain is built from TRBV7-2 and TRBJ2-4; maybe TRBD1 (5 bases). Germline assignment: CDR1 SGHTA and CDR2 FQGNSA. Trimming stripped 5 bases from V and 4 bases from J, with 12 bases between. The CDR3 is 14 residues long. The CDR3 nucleotides are TGTGCCAGCAGCCAGGGCATCGGGAAAAACATTCAGTACTTC. The encoded protein is CASSQGIGKNIQYF.

Only a few counts were recorded for this clonotype. CDR3 protein: CASSESRMGGPPTNEQFF. The CDR3 bases are TGCGCCAGCAGCGAATCCAGGATGGGGGGGCCCCCCACCAATGAGCAGTTCTTC. The chain joins TRBV5-1 to TRBJ2-1, with D tentatively TRBD2 (7 bases). CDR1 SGHRS and CDR2 YFSETQ come from the germline V gene. The CDR3 is 18 residues long. V was pared by 4 bases and J by 6 bases, with 26 bases between.

This clonotype appeared a few times. The J gene is TRBJ2-1, the V gene TRBV6-8, with TRBD2 as a possible D gene (5 bases). Germline assignment: CDR1 MNHGY and CDR2 SAAAGT. CDR3 length equals 17 residues. Trimming shortened V by 2 bases and J by 8 bases, and 22 bases separated the two germline ends. DNA for the CDR3: TGTGCCAGCAGTTACCCCGGGGATGGGCGGTATGGCGATGAGCAGTTCTTC. Amino acids: CASSYPGDGRYGDEQFF.

The CDR3 bases are TGTGCCAGCAGTTTTGCCGATGAAGCTTTCTTT. This encodes CASSFADEAFF. This chain uses TRBV12-3 or TRBV12-4 with TRBJ1-1; no clear D. The CDR3 has 11 amino acids. V dropped 3 bases and J dropped 7 bases, with 6 bases sitting between them.

This clonotype was observed a handful of times. The chain carries TRBV5-1 and TRBJ2-1; TRBD1 matches 9 bases. With 5 bases clipped from V and 13 bases from J, the junction kept 10 bases outside the gene matches. The CDR3 covers 13 residues. Germline values: CDR1 SGHRS, CDR2 YFSETQ. The DNA for the CDR3 is TGCGCCAGCAGGCCAGATACAGGGGGCAGACAGTTCTTC. Amino acid sequence: CASRPDTGGRQFF.

Only a few counts were recorded for this clonotype. The genes are TRBV5-1 and TRBJ2-5; 8 nucleotides line up with TRBD1. Germline trimming cut 2 bases from V and 2 bases from J; bases unmatched to any gene: 2. Germline assignment: CDR1 SGHRS and CDR2 YFSETQ. This CDR3 comprises 14 residues. Written as DNA, the CDR3 is TGCGCCAGCAGCTTAGGACAGGGTCAAGAGACCCAGTACTTC. Its translation: CASSLGQGQETQYF. The complete variable domain, with remaining parts taken from reference TRBV5-1 and TRBJ2-5, reads KAGVTQTPRYLIKTRGQQVTLSCSPISGHRSVSWYQQTPGQGLQFLFEYFSETQRNKGNFPGRFSGRQFSNSRSEMNVSTLELGDSALYLCASSLGQGQETQYFGPGTRLLVL.

V and J are TRBV20-1 and TRBJ2-1; TRBD2 agrees at 8 bases. This CDR3 contains 12 residues. With V trimmed by 3 bases and J by 16 bases, 11 bases remained unmatched. In germline, CDR1 is DFQATT, CDR2 SNEGSKA (reference sequence). The CDR3 spells CSASPSGGIVFF. As DNA, the CDR3 is TGCAGTGCTAGTCCGAGCGGGGGTATTGTATTCTTC.

This clonotype showed up just a few times. This chain joins TRBV7-2 and TRBJ2-5; perhaps TRBD2 as D (6 bases). The ends were cut back, 1 base at V and 4 bases at J, with 10 bases in the middle. CDR1 SGHTA and CDR2 FQGNSA come from the germline V gene. CDR3 length: 14 residues. The CDR3 loop is CASSLEGTLETQYF. The CDR3 DNA sequence: TGTGCCAGCAGCTTAGAGGGGACTCTAGAGACCCAGTACTTC. Filled out from reference TRBV7-2 and TRBJ2-5, the complete variable domain reads GAGVSQSPSNKVTEKGKDVELRCDPISGHTALYWYRQSLGQGLEFLIYFQGNSAPDKSGLPSDRFSAERTGGSVSTLTIQRTQQEDSAVYLCASSLEGTLETQYFGPGTRLLVL.

This clonotype was observed many times. V and J are TRBV4-3 and TRBJ2-5, with TRBD2 identical over 12 bases. The CDR3 extends over 17 amino acids. Losses at the gene ends were 4 bases for V and 5 bases for J; bases not matched to a gene: 11. Germline V gives CDR1 LGHNA, CDR2 YSLEER. The CDR3 region is CASSPQGLAGNGETQYF. CDR3 sequence (DNA): TGCGCCAGCAGCCCACAAGGACTAGCGGGGAATGGGGAGACCCAGTACTTC.

The chain has TRBV4-3 and TRBJ2-3; TRBD2 aligns across 10 bases. The CDR3 runs 16 residues. CDR1 is LGHNA, CDR2 YSLEER, per germline. V shed 3 bases and J 1 base; nucleotides not matched to a gene: 4. The CDR3 DNA reads TGCGCCAGCAGCCACCTAGCGGGGGCCGGCACAGATACGCAGTATTTT. This gives the protein CASSHLAGAGTDTQYF.

The J gene is TRBJ1-6, the V gene TRBV7-2, with a tentative D call TRBD1 (5 bases). The V gene's germline CDR1 is SGHTA and CDR2 FQGNSA. The length of the CDR3 is 15 residues. V lost 5 bases and J lost 3, with 11 bases in between. The CDR3 loop is CASSQRQFYNSPLHF. Written as DNA, the CDR3 is TGTGCCAGCAGCCAGAGACAGTTCTATAATTCACCCCTCCACTTT.

This clonotype was observed a handful of times. The chain carries TRBV7-8 and TRBJ2-1; TRBD1 or TRBD2 may be the D gene (5 bases each). The V gene lost 5 bases and the J gene lost 6 bases, with 20 bases spanning the gap. CDR1 is SGHVS and CDR2 is FQNEAQ in the germline V gene. CDR3 length: 16 amino acids. CDR3 amino acids: CASSPREPLRVNEQFF. In DNA, the CDR3 is TGTGCCAGCAGCCCCAGGGAGCCCCTGAGAGTCAATGAGCAGTTCTTC.

This clonotype came up a few times. The genes are TRBV6-2 or TRBV6-3 and TRBJ2-2, with a weak D call TRBD1 (6 bases). The CDR3 runs to 17 residues. Germline V CDR1 and CDR2: MNHEY, SVGEGT. V dropped 7 bases and J dropped 1 base, with 19 bases sitting between them. The CDR3 loop is CASKETSGTMNTGELFF. The CDR3 nucleotides are TGTGCCAGCAAAGAAACATCCGGGACAATGAACACCGGGGAGCTGTTTTTT.

The V and J genes are TRBV18 and TRBJ2-1; 10 positions match TRBD2. This CDR3 region has 15 residues. In germline, CDR1 is KGHSH, CDR2 LQKENI. J gave up 4 bases and V 3 bases, and 3 bases lay outside the gene matches. The CDR3 reads CASSPQRGGYNEQFF. CDR3 coding DNA: TGTGCCAGCTCACCTCAGCGGGGGGGTTACAATGAGCAGTTCTTC.

This clonotype has ten or more counts. This rearrangement joins TRBV5-4 to TRBJ1-6, with unresolved D. Germline V CDR1 and CDR2: SGHNT, YYREEE (reference sequence). This CDR3 is built from 12 residues. V lost 0 bases and J 7 bases, leaving 2 bases between the germline ends. The CDR3 DNA is TGTGCCAGCAGCTTGGACAATTCACCCCTCCACTTT. It yields the protein CASSLDNSPLHF.

The chain carries TRBV6-2 or TRBV6-3 and TRBJ2-4; TRBD2 matches 8 bases. The CDR3 loop spans 14 amino acids. Germline assignment: CDR1 MNHEY and CDR2 SVGEGT. V lost 7 bases, J lost 3 bases, and 5 bases stayed unmatched. The chain's CDR3 is CASKGSGVKNIQYF. The CDR3 region has the DNA TGTGCCAGCAAAGGTAGCGGGGTCAAAAACATTCAGTACTTC.

This clonotype was recorded a few times. CDR3 nucleotide sequence: TGCAGTGCTAGAGATCGCGAAGGGTGGACTGAAGCTTTCTTT. This sequence encodes CSARDREGWTEAFF. The chain uses TRBV20-1 and TRBJ1-1; D is ambiguous. The CDR3 is made up of 14 amino acids. With 0 bases removed from V and 5 bases from J, the gap between germline ends came to 13 bases. Germline CDR1 and CDR2: DFQATT and SNEGSKA (reference sequence).

In this sample, this clonotype turned up a few times. V and J are TRBV12-3 or TRBV12-4 and TRBJ1-6; D remains ambiguous. V lost 3 bases and J 14 bases, leaving 8 bases between the germline ends. The CDR3 covers 11 residues. The CDR3 protein is CASSLREALHF. CDR3 DNA: TGTGCCAGCAGTTTGAGAGAGGCCCTCCACTTT.

The table lists this clonotype with a few counts. The chain combines TRBV29-1 with TRBJ2-3; the D gene is possibly TRBD1 (6 bases). CDR3 length: 13 amino acids. Germline assignment: CDR1 SQVTM and CDR2 ANQGSEA. V gave up 3 bases and J gave up 5 bases, with 12 bases separating them. The CDR3 region has the DNA TGCAGCGTTGATCTGGGGGCAGAAGATACGCAGTATTTT. Its translation is CSVDLGAEDTQYF.

This clonotype was detected many times. The V call is TRBV5-1, the J call TRBJ2-5; D unresolved. Trimming left V 0 bases short and J 2 bases short, with 8 bases between. Germline-derived CDR1 and CDR2 are SGHRS and YFSETQ. The CDR3 runs to 14 residues. The CDR3 reads CASSLAVLQETQYF. CDR3 sequence (DNA): TGCGCCAGCAGCTTGGCGGTGCTGCAAGAGACCCAGTACTTC.

The rearrangement links TRBV5-6 to TRBJ2-7; TRBD1 agrees at 11 bases. Germline values: CDR1 SGHDT, CDR2 YYEEEE. This CDR3 contains 14 residues. The trim removed 4 bases at V and 1 base at J, leaving 1 base unmatched. CDR3 nucleotide sequence: TGTGCCAGCAGCCGGGACAGGGGGTCCTACGAGCAGTACTTC. Protein sequence: CASSRDRGSYEQYF.

The chain links TRBV5-1 to TRBJ2-3, with 12 bases identical to TRBD1. V shed 3 bases, J shed 0 bases, and the junction held 2 bases outside the gene matches. The CDR3 has 16 residues. Germline-derived CDR1 and CDR2 are SGHRS and YFSETQ. DNA of the CDR3: TGCGCCAGCAGCTGGGACAGGGGGCTAAGCACAGATACGCAGTATTTT. This encodes CASSWDRGLSTDTQYF.

Of note for this clonotype: The junction departs from germline at one end; a sequencing error may be responsible. V and J are TRBV19 and TRBJ1-2; no definite D call. The CDR3 contains 11 residues. Germline V gives CDR1 LNHDA, CDR2 SQIVND (reference sequence). DNA for the CDR3: TGTGCCAGTAGTATAGGACGGACCCCCGCCTTC. It codes for CASSIGRTPAF.

This clonotype has only a few counts. The CDR3 loop is CASSPLRGQQETQYF. CDR3 nucleotide sequence: TGTGCCAGCTCACCACTACGGGGACAGCAAGAGACCCAGTACTTC. The chain joins TRBV18 to TRBJ2-5; 7 bases line up with TRBD1. CDR3 size: 15 residues. Germline CDR1 is KGHSH and CDR2 is LQKENI. J lost 2 bases, V lost 1 base, and 4 bases had no gene match.

The rearrangement joins TRBV6-6 to TRBJ2-7; D perhaps matches TRBD1 (5 bases). The CDR3 is 13 amino acids. V lost 10 bases, J lost 3 bases, and 16 bases lay in between. Germline assignment: CDR1 MNHNY and CDR2 SVGAGI (reference sequence). CDR3 amino acids: CATGLGVNYEQYV. The CDR3 DNA reads as TGTGCCACCGGGTTAGGGGTCAACTACGAGCAGTACGTC.

In its sample, this clonotype was seen a few times. This chain links TRBV6-1 with TRBJ2-7, with TRBD2 matching 10 bases. The V segment lost 6 bases and the J segment 6 bases; nucleotides outside the gene matches: 11. Germline V gene sequence: CDR1 MNHNS, CDR2 SASEGT. This CDR3 spans 15 amino acids. CDR3 amino acids: CASRIDSGGSSEQYV. CDR3 in DNA: TGTGCCAGCAGAATTGATAGCGGGGGGTCGTCCGAGCAGTACGTC.